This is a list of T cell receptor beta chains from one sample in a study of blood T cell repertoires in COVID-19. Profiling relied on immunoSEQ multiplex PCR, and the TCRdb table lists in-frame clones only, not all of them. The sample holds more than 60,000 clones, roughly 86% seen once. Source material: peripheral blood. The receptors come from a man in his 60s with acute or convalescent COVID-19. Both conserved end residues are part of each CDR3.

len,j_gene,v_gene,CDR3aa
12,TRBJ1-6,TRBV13,CASSLGASPLHF
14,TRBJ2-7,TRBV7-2,CASSTSGTTYEQYF
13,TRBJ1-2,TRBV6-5,CASSYSDRVGYTF
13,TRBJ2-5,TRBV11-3,CASSRDTQETQYF
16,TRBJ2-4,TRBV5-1,CASSRRGLAGENIQYF
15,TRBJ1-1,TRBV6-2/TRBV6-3,CASSPLDRDRPEAFF
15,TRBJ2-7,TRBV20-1,CSASGFRDRPYEQYF
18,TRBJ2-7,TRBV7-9,CASSRYPSGRATVHEQYF
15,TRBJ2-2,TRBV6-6,CASSYQGPNTGELFF
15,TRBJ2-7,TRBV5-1,CASSFSAGAEYEQYF
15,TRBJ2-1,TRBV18,CASSPGTSGVNEQFF
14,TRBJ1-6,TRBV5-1,CASSLGQTNSPLHF
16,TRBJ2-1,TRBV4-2,CASSQGWTSGYNEQFF
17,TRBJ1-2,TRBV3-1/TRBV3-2,CASSQDRGGQGALGYTF
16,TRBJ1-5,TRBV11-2,CASRRGGQGSNQPQHF
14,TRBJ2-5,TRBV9,CASSVASGQETQYF
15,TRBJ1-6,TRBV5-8,CASSFATGDNSPLHF
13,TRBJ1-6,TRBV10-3,CAISGTNNSPLHF
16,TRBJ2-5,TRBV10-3,CAISRRLAGDQETQYF
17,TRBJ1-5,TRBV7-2,CASSLMGRGSGNQPQHF
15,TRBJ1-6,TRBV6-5,CASSFGQVNNSPLHF
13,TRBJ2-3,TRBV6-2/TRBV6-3,CASSSRDTDTQYF
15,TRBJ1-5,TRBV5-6,CASSLRGGQNQPQHF
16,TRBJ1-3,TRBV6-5,CASSYSYSLSGNTIYF
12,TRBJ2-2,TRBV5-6,CASSRGTGELFF
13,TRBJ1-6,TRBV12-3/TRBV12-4,CASSRRGNSPLHF
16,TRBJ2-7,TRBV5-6,CASSFGPIPPSYEQYF
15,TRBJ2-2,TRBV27,CASRTQLAGGGELFF
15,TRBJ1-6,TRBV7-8,CASSFRDSYNSPLHF
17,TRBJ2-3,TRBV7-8,CASSRLGGTGRTDTQYF
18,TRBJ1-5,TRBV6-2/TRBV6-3,CASSTPDRPSFSNQPQHF
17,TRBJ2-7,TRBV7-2,CASSLDFGNRGRYEQYF
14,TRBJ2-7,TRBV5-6,CASSLISGGDEQYF
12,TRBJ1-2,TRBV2,CASPPESHVRTF
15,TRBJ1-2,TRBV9,CASSVEVGDGYGYTF
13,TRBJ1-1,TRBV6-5,CASSYSRVAEAFF
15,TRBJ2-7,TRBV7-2,CASSSQRGGLLEQYF
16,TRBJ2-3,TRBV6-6,CASTQLAGAGRDTQYF
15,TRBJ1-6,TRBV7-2,CASSLGRSRYSPLHF
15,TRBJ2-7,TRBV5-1,CASRPSLDSIYEQYF
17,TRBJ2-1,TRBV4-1,CASSHLLLLAGDNEQFF
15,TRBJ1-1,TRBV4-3,CASSQEDEGITEAFF
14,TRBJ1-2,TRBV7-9,CASSPKDRGPGYTF
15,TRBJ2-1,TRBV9,CASSTGTSGFAEQFF
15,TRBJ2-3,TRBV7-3,CASSEQGQGTDTQYF
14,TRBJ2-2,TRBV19,CASSIGQEAGELFF
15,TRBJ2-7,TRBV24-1,CATSDPGTSGTEQYF
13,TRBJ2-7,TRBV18,CASSPDRLYEQYF
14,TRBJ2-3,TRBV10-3,CAISERDSPDTQYF
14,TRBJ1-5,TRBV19,CASQDRGRILAQHF
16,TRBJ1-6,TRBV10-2,CASSERGWAGDSPLHF
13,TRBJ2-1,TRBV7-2,CASSFDRANEQFF
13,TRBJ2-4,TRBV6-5,CASALTDKNIQYF
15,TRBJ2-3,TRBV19,CASSIDAGALDTQYF
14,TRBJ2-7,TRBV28,CASSRGGVTYEQYF
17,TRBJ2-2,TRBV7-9,CASSAGLAGGPNGELFF
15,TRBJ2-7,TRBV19,CASSPFIGGAYEQYF
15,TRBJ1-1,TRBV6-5,CASSYSWRLNTEAFF
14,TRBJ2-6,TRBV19,CASRIDRHPNVLTF
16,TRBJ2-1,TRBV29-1,CSGGPGLAELYNEQFF